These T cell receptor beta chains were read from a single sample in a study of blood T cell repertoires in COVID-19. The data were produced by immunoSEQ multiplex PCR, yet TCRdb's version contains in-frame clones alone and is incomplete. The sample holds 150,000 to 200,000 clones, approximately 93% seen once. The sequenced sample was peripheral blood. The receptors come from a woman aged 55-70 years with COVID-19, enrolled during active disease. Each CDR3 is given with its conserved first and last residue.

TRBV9,CASSSGTGALGEQYF
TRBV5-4,CASSVSGGVSTGELFF
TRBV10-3,CAISESTGTQPQHF
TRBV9,CASSGGQGSYQPQHF
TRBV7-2,CASSRGGTFRGNTIYF
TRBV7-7,CASSLAVTGGLNEQFF
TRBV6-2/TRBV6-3,CASSNRQGWTEAFF
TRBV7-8,CASSHTGDTEAFF
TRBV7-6,CASSLSVAGAGYNEQFF
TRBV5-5,CASSLATGHNEKLFF
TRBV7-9,CASSLARGDVGYTF
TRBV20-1,CSASLRESVGYTF
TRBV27,CASSIQPGGGANVLTF
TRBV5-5,CASSPTGTGGDGSPLHF
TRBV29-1,CSVAGDKDYGYTF
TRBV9,CASSALGTGRTEAFF
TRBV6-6,CASSLDPSGTGYSPLHF
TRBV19,CASSTTGDREAFF
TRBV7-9,CASTPGGAYEQYF
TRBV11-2,CASSTDRGAWDTQYF
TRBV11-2,CASTSSGTVYGYTF
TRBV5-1,CASSLGVRDTEAFF
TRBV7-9,CASSITGGLAEAFF
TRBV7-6,CASSLPQGMNTEAFF
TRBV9,CASSVDQQGVLSPLHF
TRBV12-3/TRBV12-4,CASRGQGNYGYTF
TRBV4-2,CASSHRGRGGLYEQFF
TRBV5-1,CASRPVIQGGTGELFF
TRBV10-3,CAISGGGLGEKLFF
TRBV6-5,CASRAGQGSRSPLHF
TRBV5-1,CASSLVEGGSTEAFF
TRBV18,CASSQNPDRVGEKLFF
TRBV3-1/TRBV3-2,CASSQDLSNQPQHF
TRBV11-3,CASSLRVRAGGQPQHF